These 20 T cell receptor beta chains came from one sample sequenced in a study of a mutant IDH1 vaccine in newly diagnosed glioma. Documented time point: baseline, week 1 (first vaccination visit). The treatment is: pre-vaccination baseline after standard-of-care therapy. Measured with immunoSEQ multiplex PCR; TCRdb has only the in-frame clones, and not every one. Of 65,000 to 70,000 clones listed, around four fifths are singletons. Source: peripheral blood mononuclear cells (PBMCs), taken from a glioma patient treated with radiotherapy, temozolomide or both. These receptors originate from a woman younger than 35 with glioma. Some clones in this sample may be carry-over from other donors' samples.

The chain joins TRBV10-2 to TRBJ2-7; D is uncertain. V was cut by 4 bases and J by 3 bases, with 7 bases left in between. CDR1 WSHSY and CDR2 SAAADI come from the germline V gene. CDR3 length: 12 residues. The CDR3 region has the DNA TGCGCCAGCAGTGTGAACCTCTACGAGCAGTACTTC. Its translation is CASSVNLYEQYF.

This clone has a handful of counts. The gene calls are TRBV7-9 and TRBJ2-6; D remains unclear. The CDR3 contains 12 residues. V gave up 5 bases and J gave up 4 bases, with 3 bases separating them. CDR1 is SEHNR and CDR2 is FQNEAQ in the germline V gene (reference sequence). The chain's CDR3 is CASSPGANVLTF. The DNA for the CDR3 is TGTGCCAGCAGCCCCGGGGCCAACGTCCTGACTTTC.

This clone was seen a single time. The chain links TRBV2 to TRBJ2-3, with no clear D. Germline CDR1 and CDR2: SNHLY and FYNNEI. The CDR3 length is 13 residues. Trimming removed 6 bases from V and 0 bases from J, with 7 bases in between. CDR3 residues: CASSRSSTDTQYF. The CDR3 coding sequence is TGTGCCAGCAGCCGGAGTAGCACAGATACGCAGTATTTT.

The chain is built from TRBV13 and TRBJ1-2, with a possible D match to TRBD1 (5 bases). The V end lost 2 bases, the J end lost 8 bases, and 15 bases lay between the germline ends. CDR1 is PRHDT and CDR2 is FYEKMQ in the germline V gene (reference sequence). The CDR3 extends over 14 amino acids. This CDR3 is CASSLLGDKSGYTF. The DNA of the CDR3 is TGTGCCAGCAGCTTATTAGGGGATAAGAGCGGCTACACCTTC.

V gene TRBV5-4 combines with J gene TRBJ1-6; TRBD1 matches at 8 bases. The V gene end was trimmed by 0 bases and the J gene end by 7 bases; junction bases not matched to a gene: 9. CDR3 length equals 17 residues. The germline V gene encodes CDR1 SGHNT and CDR2 YYREEE (reference sequence). CDR3 region: CASSLAGRGLRNSPLHF. The CDR3 DNA is TGTGCCAGCAGCTTGGCGGGCAGGGGGCTACGAAATTCACCCCTCCACTTT. The full variable domain, in which reference TRBV5-4 and TRBJ1-6 provide the parts outside the CDR3, is ETGVTQSPTHLIKTRGQQVTLRCSSQSGHNTVSWYQQALGQGPQFIFQYYREEENGRGNFPPRFSGLQFPNYSSELNVNALELDDSALYLCASSLAGRGLRNSPLHFGNGTRLTVT.

This clone was observed a single time. The J gene is TRBJ1-5, the V gene TRBV7-2, with D tentatively TRBD1 (6 bases). This CDR3 region has 16 residues. CDR1 and CDR2 from the germline V gene are SGHTA and FQGNSA. Trimming cost V 3 bases and J 3 bases, with 15 bases left between them. As DNA, the CDR3 is TGTGCCAGCAGCTTCGCGGTCACAGGGATCAATCAGCCCCAGCATTTT. Its protein is CASSFAVTGINQPQHF.

The gene calls are TRBV27 and TRBJ2-6; no firm D call. The CDR3 is 17 residues long. V was cut by 5 bases and J by 0 bases, with 14 bases left in between. The germline gives CDR1 MNHEY, CDR2 SMNVEV (reference sequence). CDR3 residues: CASSLGFIFSGANVLTF. The CDR3, as DNA: TGTGCCAGCAGTCTCGGATTTATATTCTCTGGGGCCAACGTCCTGACTTTC.

The V and J genes are TRBV6-5 and TRBJ1-5; TRBD1 matches 7 bases. Germline V gene sequence: CDR1 MNHEY, CDR2 SVGAGI. The V segment lost 2 bases and the J segment 4 bases; nucleotides outside the gene matches: 5. The CDR3 runs 15 residues. The CDR3 region is CASSYRQGGNQPQHF. DNA for the CDR3: TGTGCCAGCAGTTACCGACAGGGAGGGAATCAGCCCCAGCATTTT.

This chain connects TRBV5-4 to TRBJ2-7, with TRBD1 identical over 9 bases. Germline assignment: CDR1 SGHNT and CDR2 YYREEE (reference sequence). J lost 5 bases, V lost 4 bases, and 4 bases had no gene match. The CDR3 consists of 13 residues. CDR3: CASSRDRVDEQYF. CDR3 DNA sequence: TGTGCCAGCAGCAGGGACAGGGTTGACGAGCAGTACTTC.

CDR3: CASSPQAVGTEAFF. CDR3 sequence (DNA): TGTGCCAGTAGTCCCCAAGCTGTAGGCACTGAAGCTTTCTTT. The chain carries TRBV19 and TRBJ1-1; no clear D. This CDR3 contains 14 residues. The V gene lost 5 bases and the J gene lost 4 bases, with 14 bases spanning the gap. Germline V CDR1 and CDR2: LNHDA, SQIVND (reference sequence).

The chain is built from TRBV7-8 and TRBJ2-7; D is unresolved. In germline, CDR1 is SGHVS, CDR2 FQNEAQ. The V and J ends lost 1 base and 3 bases respectively, with 13 bases between them. The CDR3 totals 15 residues. The CDR3 nucleotides read TGTGCCAGCAGCTTAGGGCGTCCTCCCAACTACGAGCAGTACTTC. It specifies CASSLGRPPNYEQYF. Looking up the rest from reference TRBV7-8 and TRBJ2-7 gives the full variable domain: GAGVSQSPRYKVAKRGQDVALRCDPISGHVSLFWYQQALGQGPEFLTYFQNEAQLDKSGLPSDRFFAERPEGSVSTLKIQRTQQEDSAVYLCASSLGRPPNYEQYFGPGTRLTVT.

This chain connects TRBV10-3 to TRBJ1-1, with D maybe TRBD1 (5 bases). Germline V gene data show CDR1 as ENHRY and CDR2 as SYGVKD. V was trimmed by 4 bases and J by 2 bases, leaving 17 bases between them. The CDR3 runs 16 residues. The CDR3 DNA reads TGTGCCATCAGTGGAGCTGCCGGGACGGGAAACACTGAAGCTTTCTTT. It codes for CAISGAAGTGNTEAFF.

The V gene is TRBV7-2, the J gene TRBJ2-1; TRBD2 is a possible D gene (5 bases). Germline CDR1 and CDR2: SGHTA and FQGNSA. Trimming took off 2 bases at V and 6 bases at J, with 14 bases between the two ends. The CDR3 runs to 15 residues. The CDR3: CASSLRRAQANEQFF. Written as DNA, the CDR3 is TGTGCCAGCAGCTTACGGCGGGCACAAGCCAATGAGCAGTTCTTC.

The V gene is TRBV4-1, the J gene TRBJ2-5; D gene ambiguous. V gave up 5 bases and J gave up 9 bases, with 22 bases separating them. CDR1 is MGHRA and CDR2 is YSYEKL in the germline V gene. This CDR3 region has 15 residues. CDR3 coding DNA: TGCGCCAGCAGCTACCAAGGGTCAGTGGGAACGGCCCAGTACTTC. Its translation: CASSYQGSVGTAQYF.

The chain combines TRBV7-7 with TRBJ1-5; a weak D match, TRBD1 (5 bases). The CDR3 is 15 amino acids. Looked up from germline, CDR1 is SSHAT and CDR2 is FNYEAQ (reference sequence). The DNA of the CDR3 is TGTGCTAGCGGGGACCTCGGGGATAGCAATCAGCCCCAGCATTTT. It specifies CASGDLGDSNQPQHF.

The rearrangement joins TRBV5-4 to TRBJ2-5; no firm D call. CDR3 length: 15 amino acids. V lost 0 bases to trimming and J lost 3 bases, with 12 bases between them. Per the germline V gene, CDR1 is SGHNT and CDR2 is YYREEE (reference sequence). The CDR3 here is CASSLGAALKETQYF. The CDR3 DNA reads TGTGCCAGCAGCTTGGGTGCAGCCCTAAAAGAGACCCAGTACTTC.

The gene calls are TRBV29-1 and TRBJ1-2; TRBD1 aligns across 7 bases. With V trimmed by 7 bases and J by 6 bases, 5 bases remained unmatched. This CDR3 is built from 11 residues. CDR1 is SQVTM and CDR2 is ANQGSEA in the germline V gene. CDR3 bases: TGCAGCGCTCTAGGGGGCGATGGCTACACCTTC. Amino acids: CSALGGDGYTF.

The chain has TRBV9 and TRBJ1-2; TRBD1 is a possible D gene (5 bases). Per germline, CDR1 SGDLS and CDR2 YYNGEE. The CDR3 consists of 13 residues. V was trimmed by 3 bases and J by 2 bases, leaving 8 bases between them. The CDR3 spells CASSEQANYGYTF. CDR3 in DNA: TGTGCCAGCAGCGAACAGGCCAACTATGGCTACACCTTC.

The V gene is TRBV5-1, the J gene TRBJ2-3, with D hard to call. V gave up 1 base and J gave up 0 bases, with 9 bases separating them. The CDR3 extends over 15 amino acids. CDR1 and CDR2 (germline): SGHRS, YFSETQ. As DNA, the CDR3 is TGCGCCAGCAGCTTGATCCCCGGGAGCACAGATACGCAGTATTTT. It codes for CASSLIPGSTDTQYF.

J is TRBJ1-1 and V is TRBV30; D gene unclear. Germline values: CDR1 GTSNPN, CDR2 SVGIG (reference sequence). The CDR3 totals 14 residues. V lost 3 bases, J lost 3 bases, and 14 bases lay in between. The CDR3 coding sequence is TGTGCCTGGAGGCTTCCGGGGTGGGACACTGAAGCTTTCTTT. It codes for CAWRLPGWDTEAFF.